The present T cell receptor (beta chain) was sequenced within a study of blood T cell repertoires in COVID-19. In the original analysis: Scientists estimated how many nucleated cells there were by amplifying reference gene primers. Produced via immunoSEQ multiplex PCR; TCRdb's table is partial and in-frame only. The DNA gave D and trimming, while V, J and clone size come from that table. This sample yields roughly 48,000 clones, of which roughly 89% are seen a single time; around 30% belongs to the top ten. The sequencing input was peripheral blood. The TCR was taken from an elderly woman with acute or convalescent COVID-19.

CDR3 sequence: CASSPGGSSYNEQFF. The DNA of the CDR3 is TGTGCCAGCTCACCGGGGGGGAGCTCCTACAATGAGCAGTTCTTC. The V and J genes are TRBV18 and TRBJ2-1, with 7 positions matching TRBD2. The CDR3 is 15 residues long. From germline, CDR1 is KGHSH and CDR2 LQKENI. With 3 bases clipped from V and 0 bases from J, the junction kept 2 bases outside the gene matches.